This TCR beta chain is from a study of cytomegalovirus exposure and HLA in healthy donors (dated by TCRdb to the late 2010s). Looking at the study overall: According to an earlier analysis of around 600 of the donors, 150 million to 200 million T cells yielded over 90 million unique TCR beta sequences and about 280 Gb of sequence data. An early release covering more than 500 HLA-typed donors comprised roughly 300 gigabases of sequencing data and 85 million to 100 million unique TCR sequences. The genetic ancestry cluster associated with self-reported Caucasian donors included about four fifths of the roughly 400 genotyped donors. The study aimed to test whether cataloging public T cell receptors could reveal signatures of past pathogen exposure. The study profiled the T cell repertoires of more than 500 subjects by immunosequencing and related them to cytomegalovirus serostatus. In addition to the first cohort of roughly 670 subjects, a separate validation cohort of over 90 different subjects was used. To predict cytomegalovirus infection status, the study brought together high-throughput TCR immunosequencing, statistical association of individual TCRs with disease status, and machine learning. In a later analysis, previously published TCR beta repertoires from several hundred donors were re-analyzed and high-resolution HLA genotyping was added so that TCR occurrence patterns could be studied. Rather than using new phenotypic data, the later analysis identified candidate immune exposures from TCR beta sequences and from how often those sequences occurred across donors. An earlier analysis of several hundred of the donors used high-throughput TCR beta sequencing to judge whether each TCR beta V gene segment behaved as functional or pseudogenic. Donor age, sex, ethnicity and CMV serostatus were collected together with the repertoire data. In a later genetic analysis, genome-wide SNP genotypes for about three fifths of the roughly 670 donors were used, and that subset was treated as a discovery cohort. Every repertoire in the discovery cohort had been generated on one and the same sequencing platform. HLA typing covered class I and class II loci at four-digit resolution. The number of typed donors differed by locus: roughly 629-630 for A, B, C, DRB1 and DQB1; 500 to 550 for DQA1; roughly 600 for DPA1; and some 450 for DPB1. About five DR-DQ haplotypes were handled as single units for association and clustering, since linkage in the cohort was strong. Among around 400 genotyped donors of the cohort, an average of around 240,000 unique TCR beta nucleotide sequences was sequenced per donor, of which 15% to 20% were non-productive.

From its cysteine to its phenylalanine, the CDR3 spans 15 amino acids. The only DNA kept is the CDR3, 45 bases in frame from the first base. Taken from the germline V gene, the CDR1 and CDR2 loops are LGHNA and YSLEER. V and J lose 1 base and 1 base, and a span of 8 bases separates them. The library was made by the immunoSEQ multiplex PCR assay. The multiplex PCR relied on a mix of 60 forward primers for TCR Vbeta segments and 13 reverse primers for TCR Jbeta segments. A multiplex PCR assay on genomic DNA amplified the CDR3 region of rearranged TCR beta genes. The amplified TCR beta libraries were sequenced on the Illumina HiSeq System as 87-base-pair reads. The published analysis was carried out like this. A later analysis counted around 72 million unique TCR beta chains across the 666 repertoires, and 9 million to 14 million of these chains were shared by at least two donors. Raw reads were error-corrected and collapsed into unique sequences with a nearest-neighbor algorithm that merged closely related sequences to remove PCR and sequencing errors. Alignment of CDR3 sequences to IMGT reference sequences was used to assign V, D and J gene segments. For a sequence to be retained, a match of at least six nucleotides was required to both a V gene segment and a J gene segment. Rearrangements were classified as productive when the CDR3 lacked stop codons and remained in frame with V and J, and all other rearrangements were classified as non-productive. Following IMGT convention, CDR3 was defined as the stretch from the second conserved V-encoded cysteine to the conserved J-encoded phenylalanine. The earlier analysis of a few hundred of the donors excluded any sequence lacking an unambiguous match to a single V gene segment. An earlier analysis of a few hundred of the donors called V segments functional above 56.7% productive rearrangements and segregating when the between-donor standard deviation exceeded 5%. A statistical classification framework was built for diagnosing cytomegalovirus status from the catalog of TCR beta chain sequences. V and J gene assignment, in a later analysis, came from comparing TCR nucleotide sequences with IMGT/GENE-DB human TR gene sequences. A later analysis assigned CDR3 sequences and most-parsimonious VDJ recombination scenarios with the TCRdist pipeline. In a later analysis, each TCR beta chain was defined by its CDR3 amino acid sequence together with its V-gene family, and reads lacking a unique V-gene family were excluded. A later analysis removed 550 to 650 highly shared, low-generation-probability nucleotide sequences to deal with suspected cross-contamination and a sequencing artifact. A later analysis calculated a clonal expansion index for each public chain from normalized within-repertoire ranks of inferred template counts. In a later analysis, generation probabilities were computed with a VDJ recombination model fitted to out-of-frame rearrangements, and the resulting probabilities were checked against IGoR. A later analysis scored TCR-TCR, TCR-HLA and TCR-CMV co-occurrence with hypergeometric tests, applying a repertoire-size bias correction to TCR pairs. In a later analysis, false discovery rates were estimated by permuting HLA or CMV assignments 20 times. A later analysis grouped co-occurring TCRs with DBSCAN, adding TCRdist sequence similarity when clustering within HLA-allele-positive subsets. Repertoires with fewer than 30,000 or more than 120,000 public chains, plus five repertoires with anomalous nucleotide sharing, were excluded from co-occurrence clustering. In its TCRdb copy, this immuneACCESS table keeps in-frame sequences only and misses some clones. Where compared with another copy, unresolved V genes explain less than half of these, and the others have no known cause. From that table come the V and J calls and clone size; the DNA was used to work out D and trimming. The sample contains 150,000 to 200,000 clones, 80% of them found a single time. Jointly, the top ten make up 1.4% of the sample.

Overall results and qualifications from the work: In an earlier analysis of roughly 500 of the donors, most TCR beta V segments appeared in productive rearrangements about 87% or about 30% of the time, broadly matching IMGT annotations. According to a later analysis, parvovirus B19, influenza, CMV and Epstein-Barr virus appeared linked to several top co-occurrence clusters. A cluster of highly shared sequence variants was judged likely to be a technical artifact of the sequencing pipeline. Because the 87-base-pair reads could not distinguish some IMGT-functional V segments, including TRBV6-2 and TRBV6-3, those segments were excluded. In a later analysis, 15,000 to 20,000 TCR beta sequences were associated with specific HLA alleles at a false discovery rate of 0.05. Presence/absence analyses assumed roughly uniform sequencing depth across donors, an assumption that may not hold. Because counts were too low, roughly 18 rarely observed V segments, including chromosome 9 orphons, were left out of the earlier analysis of about 620 of the donors. The classifier was reported to diagnose cytomegalovirus status with high specificity and sensitivity in both the original cohort and the validation cohort. A later analysis found that HLA-associated TCR beta chains were more clonally expanded and had lower generation probabilities than equally common non-associated chains. This cohort had only TCR beta chains sequenced, and the lack of alpha or paired-chain data limited which features could be detected. Correlated functional status among segregating V segments might reflect linkage disequilibrium, but an unknown experimental factor could not be ruled out. According to a later analysis, TCR association rates differed among HLA loci, with DRB1 alleles showing the most associated TCRs and HLA-C alleles showing the fewest. HLA typing was unavailable for some donors at each locus, so association tests used only the typed subset. Most CMV-associated TCR beta chains appeared to be HLA-restricted in a later analysis, and the HLA associations seemed to be driven largely by CMV exposure. Across donors, most TCR sequences were observed very rarely, whereas some public TCRs were present in many individuals. For the cohort, immune exposure information was limited to CMV serostatus. Assigning TCR associations to individual alleles was difficult when HLA alleles, especially DR and DQ, strongly co-occurred. A few of the identified cytomegalovirus-associated TCR beta chains were confirmed in vitro to be specific for cytomegalovirus antigens. In a later genetic analysis, a missense DCLRE1C variant was associated with V-gene and J-gene trimming of TCR beta chains, and the association was replicated in an independent cohort. A further reported finding was that TCR beta sequences accurately predicted the HLA-A and HLA-B alleles for most subjects in the first cohort. The study gave a list of roughly 150 TCR beta chains associated with cytomegalovirus. The authors suggested that the approach could potentially be extended to other disease states and immunological phenotypes. Compared with the roughly 710-donor mean, donors in an Asian-associated ancestry cluster had fewer N-insertions in productive TCRs, according to a later genetic analysis.

As concerns this clone: Its antigen is unknown. The input lacks base qualities; no much larger clone sits a single base away.

The cohort was made up of hundreds of healthy bone marrow donors. At the time of sampling, all cohort members were nominally healthy, though unrecorded immune exposures were likely present. The donor tested CMV seropositive, placing the donor among the 290 or so seropositive members of the cohort. A peripheral blood sample was collected from each donor, and TCR beta sequencing was performed on peripheral blood mononuclear cells. Genomic DNA extraction from the blood cell samples was performed with the Qiagen DNeasy Blood Extraction Kit. The material sequenced was PBMCs. The receptor was derived from a girl aged 10 to 17 in good health and CMV-seropositive. The V and J segments used are TRBV4-3 and TRBJ1-5; no confident D gene assignment can be made. The CDR3 in this case is CASSQGGHSNQPQHF. The nucleotide sequence is given as TGCGCCAGCAGCCAAGGCGGGCACAGCAATCAGCCCCAGCATTTT.